This T cell receptor beta chain emerged from a study of blood T cell repertoires in COVID-19. Profiling relied on immunoSEQ multiplex PCR, and the TCRdb table lists in-frame clones only, not all of them. In the table there are around 200,000 clones, about 86% of which are singletons. The CDR3 runs to 15 residues. The junction had 6 bases not matched to a gene; V was cut back by 2 bases and J by 6 bases. From germline, CDR1 is SQVTM and CDR2 ANQGSEA. The clonotype comes from a man aged 70-80 years with active or convalescent COVID-19. The material sequenced was peripheral blood. V gene TRBV29-1 combines with J gene TRBJ2-1; 11 nucleotides match TRBD2. This chain's CDR3 is CSVEPFLAGGNEQFF. The CDR3 nucleotides are TGCAGCGTTGAACCTTTCCTAGCGGGGGGCAATGAGCAGTTCTTC.